The 5 T cell receptor beta chains given below trace back to one sample, sequenced in a study of OX40 agonist ivuxolimab in advanced cancers. Clones were sequenced by immunoSEQ multiplex PCR, and TCRdb holds only the in-frame ones, with some missing. This table holds more than 55,000 clones, roughly 86% found once. Source: CD4+ or CD8+ T cells sorted from blood, taken in a trial of the OX40 agonist ivuxolimab. These receptors came from an adult with an advanced solid tumor such as melanoma, head and neck, liver or kidney cancer.

The chain uses TRBV4-3 and TRBJ1-2; tentative D call: TRBD1 (5 bases). Germline V gene sequence: CDR1 LGHNA, CDR2 YSLEER. The CDR3 length is 15 residues. The V and J ends lost 0 bases and 7 bases respectively, with 15 bases between them. The CDR3 sequence is CASSQERSWRGGYTF. The CDR3 DNA follows: TGCGCCAGCAGCCAAGAGCGGTCCTGGAGGGGTGGCTACACCTTC.

J is TRBJ1-3 and V is TRBV19, with D possibly being TRBD1 (6 bases). This CDR3 spans 14 amino acids. The germline V and J ends were trimmed by 7 bases and 4 bases, with 14 bases remaining between them. Germline V gene sequence: CDR1 LNHDA, CDR2 SQIVND (reference sequence). CDR3 DNA: TGTGCCAGTAATAACGGACAGATCGGAAACACCATATATTTT. Protein product: CASNNGQIGNTIYF.

This chain uses TRBV6-1 with TRBJ1-3; TRBD1 matches 8 bases. V was clipped by 5 bases and J by 0 bases; unmatched bases: 3. This CDR3 comprises 15 residues. The germline V gene encodes CDR1 MNHNS and CDR2 SASEGT. CDR3 sequence: CASSRDRPSGNTIYF. In DNA form, the CDR3 reads TGTGCCAGCAGTAGGGACAGGCCCTCTGGAAACACCATATATTTT.

The chain recombines TRBV6-5 with TRBJ1-2; possible D gene TRBD1, 5 bases. V lost 8 bases to trimming and J lost 3 bases, with 10 bases between them. The germline gives CDR1 MNHEY, CDR2 SVGAGI. This CDR3 comprises 12 residues. The DNA for the CDR3 is TGTGCCAGCGCCCAGGGTGACTATGGCTACACCTTC. Translated: CASAQGDYGYTF.

V usage is TRBV18 and J usage is TRBJ2-7, with D possibly TRBD2 on 5 matching bases. The CDR3 sequence is 14 residues long. V was pared by 3 bases and J by 9 bases, with 18 bases between. CDR1 is KGHSH, CDR2 LQKENI, per germline. The CDR3 DNA reads as TGTGCCAGCTCACCGCGGTCGACACCGGAGGCGCAGTACTTC. Its protein is CASSPRSTPEAQYF.